This T cell receptor beta chain was recorded in a study of post-analysis software for immune sequencing data. Study at large: As for disease course, relapsing-remitting, secondary progressive and progressive-relapsing multiple sclerosis were all included. Findings of the study overall: Controls' normalized Chao1 diversity significantly exceeded that of multiple sclerosis patients. Five TRBV segments, including TRBV5-6, TRBV5-1 and TRBV20-1, were more frequent in patients than controls.

The authors incorporated unique molecular identifiers into the TCR beta cDNA libraries. A population of about 0.95 to 10 million T cells gave rise to a few hundred thousand cDNA molecules. TCRdb reprocessed the PCR reads via MiXCR and lists one record per CDR3 protein. The sample lists 450,000 to 650,000 distinct CDR3 sequences; 44% were seen once. Note on this clonotype: Its antigen is as yet unknown.

CDR3 length: 17 residues. Sequenced input: blood. This chain joins TRBV21-1 and TRBJ2-7; TRBD1 is the table's D call and was not checked against the DNA. TRBV21-1 is tagged as a pseudogene. The TCR was taken from a girl between 10 and 17 years old with multiple sclerosis. CDR3 loop: CASSRAALTPQEDEQYF. CDR3 in DNA: TGTGCCAGCAGCAGAGCAGCGTTGACCCCCCAGGAGGACGAGCAGTACTTC.